This T cell receptor (beta chain) emerged from a study of CD8 T cells in Susac syndrome. TCR beta was sequenced from blood CD8+ and CD4+ T cells. In the multiple sclerosis control group, patients were treatment-naive and had stable or active relapsing-remitting disease. Random hexamers were used to reverse transcribe the RNA input (about 0.5 to 1 ug). An immunoSEQ multiplex PCR generated amplified TCR beta CDR3 products spanning 54 Vbeta and 13 Jbeta. TCRdb itself ran the immunoSEQ multiplex PCR reads through MiXCR, one entry per CDR3 protein. The table shows 250,000 to 300,000 distinct CDR3 sequences, with roughly 85% occurring only once. Specimen: CD8+ T cells from PBMCs. The clonotype originates from a human donor with multiple sclerosis.

CDR3 amino acids: CASSPRRETEAFF. CDR3 DNA: TGTGCCAGCTCACCACGGCGGGAGACTGAAGCTTTCTTT. This sequence joins TRBV18 and TRBJ1-1, with D unclear. Looked up from germline, CDR1 is KGHSH and CDR2 is LQKENI. The CDR3 has 13 residues. Trimming cost V 1 base and J 5 bases, with 8 bases left between them. The full variable domain, in which reference TRBV18 and TRBJ1-1 provide the parts outside the CDR3, is NAGVMQNPRHLVRRRGQEARLRCSPMKGHSHVYWYRQLPEEGLKFMVYLQKENIIDESGMPKERFSAEFPKEGPSILRIQQVVRGDSAAYFCASSPRRETEAFFGQGTRLTVV.